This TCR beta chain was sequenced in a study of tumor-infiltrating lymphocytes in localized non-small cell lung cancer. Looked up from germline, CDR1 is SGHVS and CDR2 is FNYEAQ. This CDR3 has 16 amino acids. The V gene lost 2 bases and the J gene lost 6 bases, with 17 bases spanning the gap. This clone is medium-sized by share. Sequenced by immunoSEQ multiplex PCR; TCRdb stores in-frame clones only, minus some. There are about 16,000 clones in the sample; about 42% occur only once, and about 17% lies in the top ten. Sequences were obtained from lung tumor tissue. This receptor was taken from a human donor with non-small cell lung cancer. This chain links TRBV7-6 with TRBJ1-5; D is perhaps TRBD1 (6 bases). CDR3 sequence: CASSLRSGANVQPQHF. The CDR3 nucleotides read TGTGCCAGCAGCTTAAGGTCAGGGGCGAACGTTCAGCCCCAGCATTTT.